The clone carrying this TCR beta chain was seen only once. This entry belongs to a study of blood T cell repertoires in COVID-19. Turning to the study itself: Acute-phase and convalescent COVID-19 samples originated in the United States, Italy and Spain.

Original analysis: Amplified reference gene primers provided the basis for estimating nucleated cell counts. Assay used: immunoSEQ multiplex PCR; TCRdb lists only in-frame clones, some missing. V and J calls and clone size are as listed in that table; D and trimming were resolved from the DNA. The sample carries some 180,000 clones, about 83% recorded once. This CDR3 contains 12 residues. Per germline, CDR1 GTSNPN and CDR2 SVGIG (reference sequence). Between the trimmed V and J ends, which lost 8 bases and 4 bases, there was a span of 14 bases. Each participant's cohort was designated according to participant-reported clinical history. During the 2 weeks before they entered the study, exposed participants had met someone with a PCR-confirmed or clinician-diagnosed COVID-19 case.

This chain links TRBV30 with TRBJ1-1, with D maybe TRBD1 (5 bases). The clonotype comes from a woman in her 30s who had been exposed to COVID-19. Source material: PBMCs or T cells enriched from blood (not recorded which). The CDR3 spells CATVRDSTEAFF. As DNA, the CDR3 is TGTGCCACCGTCCGAGACAGCACTGAAGCTTTCTTT.